This TCR beta chain comes out of a study of blood T cells in healthy people across ages. Overall study results and limits: Calculation of diversity from one million T cells yielded estimates considered to be underestimates. Comparison with aged donors showed that long-lived donors had more naive CD4+ cells and higher diversity.

Donors gave 9 to 10 milliliters of peripheral blood apiece. Remarks on this clonotype: The antigen remains undetermined.

Together with a sample-barcoded 5' primer, a J-beta primer mix was included in a second PCR lasting about 7 to 12 cycles. MiXCR was run by TCRdb on the 5' RACE reads, yielding one entry per CDR3 protein. The top ten hold less than 0.75% of the sample, which has roughly 1,100,000 distinct CDR3 sequences, less than 25% seen once. Per the germline V gene, CDR1 is MDHEN and CDR2 is SYDVKM. Trimming removed 6 bases from V and 8 bases from J; junction bases left unmatched: 7. The CDR3 consists of 13 residues. These same data were also listed under a study on T cells of mothers and their children. Per that paper: In this cohort, donors were three healthy Caucasian mothers plus their six children.

Sequencing was done on a sample of blood. The J gene is TRBJ1-3, the V gene TRBV28; 7 bases line up with TRBD1. The origin of this receptor is a girl aged 2 to 9 in good health. CDR3 region: CASSPTGNDTIYF. The CDR3 DNA reads as TGTGCCAGCAGCCCGACAGGGAATGACACCATATATTTT.